The T cell receptor beta chain described here comes from a study of blood T cell repertoires in COVID-19. Clones were sequenced by immunoSEQ multiplex PCR, and TCRdb holds only the in-frame ones, with some missing. The sample yields 70,000 or so clones, roughly 84% seen once. Germline assignment: CDR1 ENHRY and CDR2 SYGVKD. Losses at the gene ends were 3 bases for V and 3 bases for J; bases not matched to a gene: 6. The CDR3 consists of 16 residues. The receptor was derived from a woman over 75 with active or convalescent COVID-19. V is TRBV10-3 and J is TRBJ2-3, with 10 positions matching TRBD2. The sequencing input was peripheral blood. The CDR3, as DNA: TGTGCCATCAGTGATTCGCTAGCGGGGGAGACAGATACGCAGTATTTT. Its protein is CAISDSLAGETDTQYF.